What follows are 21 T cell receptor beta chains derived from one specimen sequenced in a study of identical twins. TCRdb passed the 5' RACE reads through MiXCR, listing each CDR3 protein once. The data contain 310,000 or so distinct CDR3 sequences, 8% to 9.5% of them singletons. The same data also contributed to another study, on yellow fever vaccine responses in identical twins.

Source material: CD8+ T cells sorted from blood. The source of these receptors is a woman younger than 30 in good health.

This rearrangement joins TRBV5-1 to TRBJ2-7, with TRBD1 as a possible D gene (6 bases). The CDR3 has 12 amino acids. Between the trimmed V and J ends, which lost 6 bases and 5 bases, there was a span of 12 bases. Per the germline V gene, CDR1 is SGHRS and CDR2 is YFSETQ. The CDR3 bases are TGCGCCAGCACTTCAGGGGTGGACGAGCAGTACTTC. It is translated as CASTSGVDEQYF.

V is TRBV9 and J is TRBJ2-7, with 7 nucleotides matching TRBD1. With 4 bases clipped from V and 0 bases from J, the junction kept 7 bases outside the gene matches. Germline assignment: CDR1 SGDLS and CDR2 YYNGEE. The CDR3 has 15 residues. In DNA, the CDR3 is TGTGCCAGCAGCCCCTGGACAGGTAGCTCCTACGAGCAGTACTTC. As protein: CASSPWTGSSYEQYF.

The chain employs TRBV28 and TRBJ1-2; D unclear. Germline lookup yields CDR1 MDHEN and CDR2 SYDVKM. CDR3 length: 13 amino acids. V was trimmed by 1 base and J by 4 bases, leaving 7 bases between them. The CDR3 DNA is TGTGCCAGCAGTTTATCCGTGCCCTATGGCTACACCTTC. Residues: CASSLSVPYGYTF.

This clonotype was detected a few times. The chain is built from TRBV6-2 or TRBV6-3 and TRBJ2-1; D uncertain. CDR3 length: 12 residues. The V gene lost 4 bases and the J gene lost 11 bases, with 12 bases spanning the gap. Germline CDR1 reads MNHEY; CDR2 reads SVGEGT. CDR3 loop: CASSLMLSQQFF. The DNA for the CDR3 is TGTGCCAGCAGTTTAATGCTCAGTCAGCAGTTCTTC.

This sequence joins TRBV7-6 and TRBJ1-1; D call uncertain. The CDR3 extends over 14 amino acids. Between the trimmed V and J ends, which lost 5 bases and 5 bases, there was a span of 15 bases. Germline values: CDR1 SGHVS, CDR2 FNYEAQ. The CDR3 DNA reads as TGTGCCAGCAGCCCCCTCCCTTTGAGTACTGAAGCTTTCTTT. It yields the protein CASSPLPLSTEAFF.

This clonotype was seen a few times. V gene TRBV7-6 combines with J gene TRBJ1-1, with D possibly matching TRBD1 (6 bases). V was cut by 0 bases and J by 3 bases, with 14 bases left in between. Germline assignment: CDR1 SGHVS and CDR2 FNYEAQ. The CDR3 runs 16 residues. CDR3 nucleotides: TGTGCCAGCAGCTTAGCGCCTTGGGGGCGCGACACTGAAGCTTTCTTT. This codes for CASSLAPWGRDTEAFF.

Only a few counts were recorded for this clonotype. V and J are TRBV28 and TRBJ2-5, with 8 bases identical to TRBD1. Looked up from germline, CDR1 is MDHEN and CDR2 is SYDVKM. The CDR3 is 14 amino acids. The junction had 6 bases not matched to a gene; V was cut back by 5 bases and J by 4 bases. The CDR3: CASSPDRVVETQYF. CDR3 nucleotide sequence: TGTGCCAGCAGTCCGGACAGGGTCGTAGAGACCCAGTACTTC.

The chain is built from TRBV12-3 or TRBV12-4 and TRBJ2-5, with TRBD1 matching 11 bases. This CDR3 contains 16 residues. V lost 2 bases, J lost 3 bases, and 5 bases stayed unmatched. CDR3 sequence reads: CASSLTWDRGKETQYF. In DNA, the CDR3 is TGTGCCAGCAGTTTAACCTGGGACAGGGGGAAAGAGACCCAGTACTTC.

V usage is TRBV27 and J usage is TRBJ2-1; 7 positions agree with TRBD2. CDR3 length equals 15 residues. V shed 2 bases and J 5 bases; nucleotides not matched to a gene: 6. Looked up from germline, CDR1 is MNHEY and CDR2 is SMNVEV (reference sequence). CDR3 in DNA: TGTGCCAGCAGTTTAGCGGGAGATGGGCACAATGAGCAGTTCTTC. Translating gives CASSLAGDGHNEQFF.

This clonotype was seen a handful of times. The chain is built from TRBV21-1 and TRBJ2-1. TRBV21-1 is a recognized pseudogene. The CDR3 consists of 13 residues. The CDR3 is CASSPAAYNEQFF. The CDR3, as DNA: TGTGCCAGCTCACCGGCGGCCTACAATGAGCAGTTCTTC.

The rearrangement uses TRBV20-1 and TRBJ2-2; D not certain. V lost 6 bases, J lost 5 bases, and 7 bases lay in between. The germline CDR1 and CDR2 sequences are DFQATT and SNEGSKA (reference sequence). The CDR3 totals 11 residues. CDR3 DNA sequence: TGCAGTGCCTCCTGGACCGGGGAGCTGTTTTTT. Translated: CSASWTGELFF.

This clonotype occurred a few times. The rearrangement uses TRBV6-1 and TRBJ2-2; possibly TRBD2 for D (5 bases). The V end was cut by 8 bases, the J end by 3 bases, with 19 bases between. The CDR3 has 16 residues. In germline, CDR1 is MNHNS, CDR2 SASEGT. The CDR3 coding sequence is TGTGCCAGCTTCTATTTACGGGAAATTGACACCGGGGAGCTGTTTTTT. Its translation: CASFYLREIDTGELFF.

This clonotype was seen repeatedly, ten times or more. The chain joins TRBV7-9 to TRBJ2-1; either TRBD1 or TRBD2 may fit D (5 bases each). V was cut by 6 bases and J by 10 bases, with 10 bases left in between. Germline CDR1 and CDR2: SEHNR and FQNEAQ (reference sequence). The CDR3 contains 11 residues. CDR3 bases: TGTGCCAGCAGGGGTGGGGGAGAGCAGTTCTTC. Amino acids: CASRGGGEQFF.

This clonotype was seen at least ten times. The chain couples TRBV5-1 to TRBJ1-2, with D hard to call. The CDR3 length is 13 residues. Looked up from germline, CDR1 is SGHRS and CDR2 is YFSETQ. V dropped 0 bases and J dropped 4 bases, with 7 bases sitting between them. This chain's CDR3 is CASSLEGGYGYTF. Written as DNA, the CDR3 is TGCGCCAGCAGCTTGGAGGGAGGCTATGGCTACACCTTC.

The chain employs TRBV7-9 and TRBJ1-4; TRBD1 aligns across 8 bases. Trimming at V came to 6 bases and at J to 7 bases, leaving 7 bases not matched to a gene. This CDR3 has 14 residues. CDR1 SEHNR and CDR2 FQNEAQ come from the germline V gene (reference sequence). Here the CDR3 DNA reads TGTGCCAGCAGACCACCAGGGGGCGGTGAAAAACTGTTTTTT. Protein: CASRPPGGGEKLFF.

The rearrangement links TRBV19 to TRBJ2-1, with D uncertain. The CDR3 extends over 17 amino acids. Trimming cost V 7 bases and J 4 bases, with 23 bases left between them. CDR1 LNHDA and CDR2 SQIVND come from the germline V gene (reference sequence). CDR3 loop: CASTKAPILRRYNEQFF. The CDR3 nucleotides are TGTGCCAGTACTAAGGCCCCAATACTACGAAGATACAATGAGCAGTTCTTC.

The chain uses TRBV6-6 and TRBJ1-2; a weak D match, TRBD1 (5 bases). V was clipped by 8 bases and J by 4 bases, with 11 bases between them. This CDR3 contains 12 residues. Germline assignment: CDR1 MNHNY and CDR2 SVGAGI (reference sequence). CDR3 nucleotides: TGTGCCAGCCTCAGGGAGACCTATGGCTACACCTTC. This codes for CASLRETYGYTF.

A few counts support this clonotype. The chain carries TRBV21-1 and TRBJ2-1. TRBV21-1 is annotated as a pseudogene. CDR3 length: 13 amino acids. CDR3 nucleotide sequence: TGTGCCAGCAGCAAAGTAGGGTACAATGAGCAGTTCTTC. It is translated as CASSKVGYNEQFF.

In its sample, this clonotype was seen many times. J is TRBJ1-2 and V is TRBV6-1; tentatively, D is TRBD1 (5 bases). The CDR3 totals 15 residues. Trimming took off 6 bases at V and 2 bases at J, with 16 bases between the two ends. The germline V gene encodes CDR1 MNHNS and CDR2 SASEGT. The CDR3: CASRLTGTENYGYTF. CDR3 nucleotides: TGTGCCAGCAGGCTCACCGGGACCGAGAACTATGGCTACACCTTC.

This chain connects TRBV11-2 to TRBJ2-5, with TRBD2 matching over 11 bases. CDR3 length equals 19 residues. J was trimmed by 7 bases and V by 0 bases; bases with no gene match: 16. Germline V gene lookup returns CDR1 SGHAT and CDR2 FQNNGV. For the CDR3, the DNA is TGTGCCAGCAGCTTAGATCTGGCGGTGACTAGCGGGGCCAGGGTGACCCAGTACTTC. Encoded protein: CASSLDLAVTSGARVTQYF.

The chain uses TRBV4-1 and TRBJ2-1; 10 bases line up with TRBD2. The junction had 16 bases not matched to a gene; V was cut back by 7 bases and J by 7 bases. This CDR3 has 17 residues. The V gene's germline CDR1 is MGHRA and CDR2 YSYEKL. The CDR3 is CASTLQAELAGRNEQFF. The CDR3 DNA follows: TGCGCCAGCACCCTCCAAGCCGAACTAGCGGGAAGAAATGAGCAGTTCTTC.